The T cell receptor beta chain under discussion was sequenced for a study of cytomegalovirus exposure and HLA in healthy donors listed by TCRdb under 2017. A note on the overall study: A later analysis indicated that the 130 or so validation repertoires were generated on the platform also employed for the 600 to 750 repertoires of the first cohort. The study aimed to test whether signatures of past pathogen exposure could be identified by cataloging public T cell receptors. High-throughput TCR immunosequencing, statistical association of individual TCRs with disease status, and machine learning were combined to predict cytomegalovirus infection status. A separate validation cohort of more than 100 different subjects was used in addition to the roughly 700-subject first cohort.

Broad study findings and their caveats: Cytomegalovirus status was reported to be diagnosed by the classifier with high specificity and sensitivity in both the original and validation cohorts. It was suggested by the authors that the approach could potentially be generalized to other disease states and immunological phenotypes. A later analysis lacked HLA typing for the validation cohort, so it scored co-occurrence in that cohort across all 110 or so repertoires. The study gave a list of about 150 TCR beta chains associated with cytomegalovirus. Across donors, most TCR sequences were observed very rarely, whereas some public TCRs were present in many individuals. Three of the identified cytomegalovirus-associated TCR beta chains were confirmed in vitro to be specific for cytomegalovirus antigens. Of the cluster scores, 85% to 95% were above 0 in a later analysis, which found that TCRs clustered in the first cohort also tended to co-occur in the 120 validation repertoires.

The germline V gene (reference sequence) specifies SEHNR as CDR1 and FQNEAQ as CDR2. The CDR3, cysteine through phenylalanine, is 11 amino acids long. The sequence is cut down to CDR3 DNA, 33 bases in frame from base 1. The donors belonged to the validation cohort of 120 subjects, which was separate from the approximately 680-subject first cohort. About this clone: Its specific antigen is unknown. It has no much larger one-base neighbor in the sample; base qualities were not kept.

Library construction relied on the immunoSEQ multiplex PCR assay. The source study handled its data this way. A statistical classification framework was developed to diagnose cytomegalovirus status using the catalog of TCR beta chain sequences. TCRdb took this table from immuneACCESS and kept in-frame rearrangements with V and J called. Such tables lack part of the clones; where checked against another copy, unresolved V genes explain under half of the gap, and the rest is unexplained. The V and J calls and the clone size are those of that table, but D and trimming were determined from the DNA. This sample comprises about 110,000 clones, about 85% of them detected only once. Around 3.1% of the sample goes to the ten largest clones.

The sequence was collected from a woman aged 18-29 years in good health and CMV-seronegative. Here the chain combines TRBV7-9 and TRBJ2-1; TRBD1 lines up with 7 middle nucleotides. The sample taken for sequencing was PBMCs. The CDR3 amino acid sequence is: CAVDRDYEQFF. In nucleotides, the sequence is TGTGCAGTAGACAGGGATTACGAGCAGTTCTTC.